Presented here are 11 T cell receptor beta chains from one specimen sequenced in a study of cytomegalovirus exposure and HLA in healthy donors. The PCR was carried out with 60 Vbeta primers and 13 Jbeta primers. The protocol was immunoSEQ multiplex PCR, while the TCRdb copy is restricted to in-frame clones and leaves out a portion. The ten most abundant clones cover around 1.6% of a sample with 130,000 or so clones. Sequenced sample: PBMCs. The receptors originated from a woman aged 40-49 years in good health and CMV-seropositive.

The rearrangement links TRBV28 to TRBJ2-3; 7 bases map to TRBD2. V was clipped by 4 bases and J by 3 bases; unmatched bases: 7. There are 15 residues in the CDR3. Per germline, CDR1 MDHEN and CDR2 SYDVKM. CDR3 coding DNA: TGTGCCAGCAGTTCTGAGGGGAGGGTAACAGATACGCAGTATTTT. This codes for CASSSEGRVTDTQYF.

This chain connects TRBV5-6 to TRBJ1-5; D is undetermined. The germline V gene encodes CDR1 SGHDT and CDR2 YYEEEE. The CDR3 extends over 13 amino acids. The V and J ends lost 6 bases and 3 bases respectively, with 10 bases between them. The CDR3 reads CASTRPPNQPQHF. CDR3 nucleotides: TGTGCCAGCACGAGGCCCCCCAATCAGCCCCAGCATTTT.

The chain has TRBV9 and TRBJ1-1; D unresolved. The germline V gene encodes CDR1 SGDLS and CDR2 YYNGEE. The CDR3 totals 13 residues. Trimming removed 1 base from V and 1 base from J, with 5 bases in between. This CDR3 is CASSVRGNTEAFF. CDR3 nucleotide sequence: TGTGCCAGCAGCGTAAGAGGGAACACTGAAGCTTTCTTT.

This rearrangement joins TRBV7-2 to TRBJ2-5, with 8 positions matching TRBD1. Germline V gene lookup returns CDR1 SGHTA and CDR2 FQGNSA. The V and J ends lost 5 bases and 2 bases, in that order; junction bases with no gene match: 7. The CDR3 totals 15 residues. The CDR3 protein is CASSATGTGQETQYF. As DNA, the CDR3 is TGTGCCAGCAGCGCGACCGGGACAGGTCAAGAGACCCAGTACTTC.

The chain links TRBV5-4 to TRBJ2-1; 9 nucleotides align to TRBD2. With 3 bases clipped from V and 10 bases from J, the junction kept 14 bases outside the gene matches. CDR1 SGHNT and CDR2 YYREEE come from the germline V gene (reference sequence). This CDR3 comprises 16 residues. The CDR3 here is CASSSLAGGPSEEQFF. DNA for the CDR3: TGTGCCAGCAGCTCCCTTGCGGGAGGGCCATCAGAAGAGCAGTTCTTC.

The chain combines TRBV28 with TRBJ2-7, with D uncertain. Trimming shortened V by 1 base and J by 1 base, and 8 bases separated the two germline ends. CDR3 length: 14 amino acids. The germline V gene has CDR1 MDHEN and CDR2 SYDVKM. The CDR3 nucleotides read TGTGCCAGCAGTTTATTGGCTGGTTCCTACGAGCAGTACTTC. It encodes CASSLLAGSYEQYF.

V usage is TRBV5-1 and J usage is TRBJ1-1; a possible D gene is TRBD1 (5 bases). The CDR3 totals 14 residues. V gave up 5 bases and J gave up 2 bases, with 13 bases separating them. Per the germline V gene, CDR1 is SGHRS and CDR2 is YFSETQ. For the CDR3, the DNA is TGCGCCAGCAGTGTGACAGAACTCAACACTGAAGCTTTCTTT. As protein: CASSVTELNTEAFF.

The chain links TRBV7-8 to TRBJ2-5, with 9 bases lining up with TRBD2. After removal of 5 bases from V and 1 base from J, the junction contained 2 bases not matched to a gene. The CDR3 is made up of 14 amino acids. Germline CDR1 SGHVS, CDR2 FQNEAQ. The CDR3 DNA reads as TGTGCCAGCAGCAGCGGGGGGCTCCAAGAGACCCAGTACTTC. It specifies CASSSGGLQETQYF.

The chain is built from TRBV19 and TRBJ1-3, with D possibly matching TRBD1 (5 bases). The germline gives CDR1 LNHDA, CDR2 SQIVND (reference sequence). V was pared by 5 bases and J by 1 base, with 12 bases between. This CDR3 is built from 15 residues. The CDR3 DNA reads as TGTGCCAGTAGTTTCAAGACAGTGTCTGGAAACACCATATATTTT. It codes for CASSFKTVSGNTIYF.

This chain links TRBV28 with TRBJ2-3; possibly TRBD2 for D (5 bases). Trimming left V 6 bases short and J 2 bases short, with 15 bases between. The CDR3 runs 15 residues. Germline assignment: CDR1 MDHEN and CDR2 SYDVKM. CDR3 amino acids: CASSPVGVITDTQYF. CDR3 nucleotides: TGTGCCAGCAGCCCCGTCGGGGTCATCACAGATACGCAGTATTTT.

CDR3 coding DNA: TGTGCCAGCAGTTCTAGTGGACACCATACGGACGAGCAGTACTTC. It yields the protein CASSSSGHHTDEQYF. The gene calls are TRBV28 and TRBJ2-7; a possible D gene is TRBD1 (5 bases). The CDR3 loop spans 15 amino acids. V was clipped by 4 bases and J by 5 bases, with 18 bases between them. Per the germline V gene, CDR1 is MDHEN and CDR2 is SYDVKM.